This T cell receptor beta chain was retrieved from a study of T cells in Graves' hyperthyroidism and ophthalmopathy (dated by TCRdb to between 2018 and 2021). The study in broad terms: Peripheral blood was sampled at the time of initial diagnosis, prior to any treatment. TCR V-J signatures able to tell the groups apart were searched for in a discovery cohort of 100 patients, of whom 40 to 45 had Graves' ophthalmopathy and about 60 had stable Graves' hyperthyroidism. An independent validation cohort of around 19 hyperthyroidism patients and some 15 patients who later progressed to ophthalmopathy tested prospective prediction of ophthalmopathy. For training and testing, the roughly 93 patients in the discovery cohort were randomly divided in a 7:3 ratio. In addition, the study compared T-cell repertoires in thyroid tissue and in blood from six Graves' hyperthyroidism patients. After sampling, hyperthyroidism patients received methimazole starting at 30 mg daily, and ophthalmopathy patients received high-dose intravenous methylprednisolone. The paper describes TCR Vbeta CDR3 sequencing of 135 peripheral blood samples, made up of approximately 40 ophthalmopathy patients, roughly 75 hyperthyroidism patients and some 17 progressor patients.

This clonotype was seen a handful of times. Its antigen remains unidentified. There are no base qualities to consult, and no much larger clone falls within one base. Amplification of TCR beta CDR3 regions was carried out from RNA transcripts. The TCR CDR3 was subjected to a first round of RT-PCR using the HTBI primer set and the Qiagen OneStep RT-PCR kit. Libraries were constructed in a second round of multiplex PCR, after which size selection and purification were carried out. Sequencing of the libraries was done on an Illumina HiSeq2000 using paired-end 100 bp reads. In the authors' own workflow: SOAPnuke was used to process the raw data, with reads discarded if the reads contained adapters or uncalled bases, had a mean Phred below 15, or lacked an exact constant-primer or identifier match. High-quality paired reads were merged with COPE v1.2.5, and unique nucleotide sequences were defined as clonotypes. Clonotypes were aligned to IMGT TRBV, TRBD and TRBJ reference segments using MiTCR v1.1. The analysis included only V-J combinations with a frequency above 0.0001, which together covered more than 98% of the repertoires. The TCS score was defined as F50 (clonal expansion) divided by E x V (chaos), with BLOSUM62-based TCRdist calculated between CDR3 peptides within each V-J. Welch's t-statistics and random forest reduced 450 to 600 V-J features to about 13, which were used in a naive Bayes classifier (R e1071). In-frame beta chains were kept once TCRdb had trimmed the public reads at Q25 with fastp and called clones with MiXCR. Rows are unified per CDR3 protein, each entry keeping the most common DNA and genes. In this record, the V and J calls reflect TCRdb's handling and not the investigators' own analysis. Present in this sample are some 380,000 distinct CDR3 sequences, approximately 13% of which were seen just once. About 20% of the sample is in the top ten clones.

Study-level results and caveats: Most expanded thyroid clonotypes (frequency above 0.001) were also detected in blood, suggesting blood repertoires may reflect thyroid immune responses. Sample size was not statistically predetermined, and investigators were not blinded to group allocation. In validation, the model predicted progression to ophthalmopathy a median of about 6.8 months before onset, with approximately 71% sensitivity and roughly 77% specificity. Ophthalmopathy was separated from stable hyperthyroidism by a 13 V-J signature model, with just over 85% sensitivity and about 81% specificity obtained in cross-validation and 80%/75% obtained in testing.

The CDR1 and CDR2 encoded by the germline V gene (reference sequence) are GTSNPN and SVGIG. Trimming at the junction amounts to 1 base on V and 1 base on J, and the germline ends lie 13 bases apart. Taken from cysteine to phenylalanine, the CDR3 has 15 residues. Solely the CDR3 DNA is kept, with 45 bases framed from the first base. Hyperthyroidism patients were newly diagnosed, had a disease duration of under 2 months, and were aged 18 to 65 years. Patients with uncontrolled infections, other autoimmune diseases, pregnancy or lactation were excluded. Diagnoses were based on clinical symptoms, serum thyroxine and TRAb, thyroid ultrasound and orbital computed tomography. Blood from progressor patients was collected at the time of first diagnosis with hyperthyroidism, before any ophthalmopathy symptoms had appeared. PBMCs were separated from approximately 9.9 ml of fresh peripheral blood using Ficoll-Paque density gradient centrifugation. Progressor patients were first diagnosed with Graves' hyperthyroidism and then developed ophthalmopathy during follow-up. Trizol reagent was used to extract total RNA, and RNA quality was then checked on an Agilent 2100 Bioanalyzer.

This TCR came from a young man with Graves' hyperthyroidism that later progressed to Graves' ophthalmopathy. The chain was built from TRBV30 and TRBJ2-5; too little of a D gene remains to name it. The sample consisted of blood. The nucleotide sequence is given as TGTGCCTGGAGTGAAAAGACAACCTCCCAAGAGACCCAGTACTTC. It translates as CAWSEKTTSQETQYF.